The 8 T cell receptor beta chains reported below all come from one sample, sequenced in a study of post-analysis software for immune sequencing data. Study-level results: Relative to controls, patients had five TRBV segments at higher frequency, with TRBV5-6, TRBV5-1 and TRBV20-1 among these.

Every TCR beta cDNA library bore unique molecular identifiers. Using its own MiXCR run on the PCR reads, TCRdb lists one record per CDR3 protein. Here the sample spans about 210,000 distinct CDR3 sequences, approximately 28% being singletons. For these TCRs, the target antigens are not known. Sequencing was performed on blood. The origin of the receptors is a girl aged 2-17 years with multiple sclerosis.

This clonotype has at least ten counts. The rearrangement uses TRBV14 and TRBJ2-5; no clear D gene. The CDR3 extends over 17 amino acids. The germline CDR1 and CDR2 sequences are SGHDN and FVKESK. V gave up 0 bases and J gave up 2 bases, with 16 bases separating them. CDR3 region: CASSQESWLHPQETQYF. In nucleotides, the CDR3 is TGTGCCAGCAGCCAAGAGAGCTGGCTCCACCCACAAGAGACCCAGTACTTC. The whole variable domain, filled in from reference TRBV14 and TRBJ2-5, reads EAGVTQFPSHSVIEKGQTVTLRCDPISGHDNLYWYRRVMGKEIKFLLHFVKESKQDESGMPNNRFLAERTGGTYSTLKVQPAELEDSGVYFCASSQESWLHPQETQYFGPGTRLLVL.

The chain has TRBV24-1 and TRBJ2-1, with 9 bases lining up with TRBD1. This CDR3 contains 17 residues. Germline CDR1 and CDR2: KGHDR and SFDVKD. V lost 3 bases and J lost 6; bases outside the gene matches: 11. CDR3 region: CATSDHAWTGEGNEQFF. For the CDR3, the DNA is TGTGCCACCAGTGATCACGCTTGGACAGGGGAGGGCAATGAGCAGTTCTTC.

This clonotype was seen more than once but under ten times. This may come from a read error, since a much larger clone is one base off. The gene calls are TRBV29-1 and TRBJ2-2, with 7 bases fitting TRBD1. This CDR3 spans 12 amino acids. V was pared by 6 bases and J by 8 bases, with 6 bases of the junction left unmatched. Per germline, CDR1 SQVTM and CDR2 ANQGSEA. The DNA for the CDR3 is TGCAGCGTAGACAGGGAAGGAGGGGAGCTGTTTTTT. Amino acid sequence: CSVDREGGELFF.

This clonotype appeared many times. The chain employs TRBV15 and TRBJ2-7; D is ambiguous. CDR1 is LNHNV and CDR2 is YYDKDF in the germline V gene (reference sequence). This CDR3 region has 13 residues. The ends were cut back, 3 bases at V and 4 bases at J, with 10 bases in the middle. CDR3 DNA sequence: TGTGCCACCAGCAGCCGGCAGGCTTACGAGCAGTACTTC. It codes for CATSSRQAYEQYF.

The rearrangement uses TRBV2 and TRBJ2-5, with no clear D. Germline V gene sequence: CDR1 SNHLY, CDR2 FYNNEI. The CDR3 has 13 residues. V was pared by 4 bases and J by 13 bases, with 19 bases between. In nucleotides, the CDR3 is TGTGCCAGCAGTGGCATACCGGGCTACGAGCGGTACTTC. It is translated as CASSGIPGYERYF.

The chain's CDR3 is CASSLALSASRLVRGDAQYF. CDR3 coding DNA: TGTGCCAGCAGTTTAGCGTTGTCGGCAAGCAGGCTAGTAAGGGGTGATGCGCAGTATTTT. This sequence joins TRBV12-3 or TRBV12-4 and TRBJ2-3; D may be TRBD1 (5 bases). This CDR3 is 20 amino acids long. Between the trimmed V and J ends, which lost 0 bases and 10 bases, there was a span of 32 bases.

About this clonotype itself: A much larger clonotype is one base distant, so this may be a read error. The chain recombines TRBV6-5 with TRBJ1-2; possibly TRBD1 for D (6 bases). CDR1 MNHEY and CDR2 SVGAGI come from the germline V gene. This CDR3 spans 15 amino acids. Here the CDR3 DNA reads TGTGCCGGCAGTTACACAGGGCTGGGGAACTATGGCTACACCTTC. Translating gives CAGSYTGLGNYGYTF.

V gene TRBV5-1 combines with J gene TRBJ2-5, with D perhaps matching TRBD1 or TRBD2 (5 bases each). Looked up from germline, CDR1 is SGHRS and CDR2 is YFSETQ. This CDR3 has 17 residues. V dropped 0 bases and J dropped 11 bases, with 26 bases sitting between them. CDR3 amino acids: CASSLVLGTQVGNEQYF. The CDR3 nucleotides read TGCGCCAGCAGCTTGGTCCTTGGGACGCAGGTAGGGAATGAGCAGTACTTC. Drawing the rest from reference TRBV5-1 and TRBJ2-5, the complete variable domain is KAGVTQTPRYLIKTRGQQVTLSCSPISGHRSVSWYQQTPGQGLQFLFEYFSETQRNKGNFPGRFSGRQFSNSRSEMNVSTLELGDSALYLCASSLVLGTQVGNEQYFGPGTRLLVL.